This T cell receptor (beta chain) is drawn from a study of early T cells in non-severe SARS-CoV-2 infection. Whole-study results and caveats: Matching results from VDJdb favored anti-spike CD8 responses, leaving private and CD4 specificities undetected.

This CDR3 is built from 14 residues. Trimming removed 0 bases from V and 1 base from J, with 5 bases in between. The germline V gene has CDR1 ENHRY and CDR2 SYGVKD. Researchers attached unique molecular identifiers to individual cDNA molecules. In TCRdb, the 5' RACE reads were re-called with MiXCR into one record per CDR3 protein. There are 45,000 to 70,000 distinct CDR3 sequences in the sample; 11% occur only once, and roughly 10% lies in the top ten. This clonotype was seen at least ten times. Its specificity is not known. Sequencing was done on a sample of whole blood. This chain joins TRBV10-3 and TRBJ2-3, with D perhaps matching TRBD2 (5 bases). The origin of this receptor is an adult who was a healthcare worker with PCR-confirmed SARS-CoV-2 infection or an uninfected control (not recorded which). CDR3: CAISESGGTDTQYF. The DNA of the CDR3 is TGTGCCATCAGTGAGTCCGGGGGCACAGATACGCAGTATTTT.